This is a list of T cell receptor beta chains from one sample in a study of T cell repertoires in cytomegalovirus infection. Using its own MiXCR run on the reads, TCRdb lists one record per CDR3 protein. The repertoire consists of 150,000 to 200,000 distinct CDR3 sequences, with 28% occurring once and the leading ten covering approximately 31%. Sequencing was done on a sample of PBMCs. The origin of the receptors is a human donor in good health (CMV status not recorded). Some clones in this sample may be carry-over from other donors' samples. The CDR3 runs from the conserved cysteine through the conserved F or W. The D gene is left open where the match is weak. Part of the rows lack a size; the others show once, few, many or a class for expanded clones.

V	J	D	size	CDR3	DNA
TRBV7-9	TRBJ2-7	NA	NA	CASSRREMGHYEQYF	TGTGCCAGCAGCCGACGGGAAATGGGGCACTACGAGCAGTACTTC
TRBV13	TRBJ2-7	NA	NA	CASSRGTATYEQYF	TGTGCCAGCTCTCGGGGGACAGCAACCTACGAGCAGTACTTC
TRBV19	TRBJ1-1	NA	few	CASRGTVYTEAFF	TGTGCCAGTAGGGGTACGGTGTATACTGAAGCTTTCTTT
TRBV7-2	TRBJ1-5	NA	many	CASSLGRGGNQPQHF	TGTGCCAGCAGCTTAGGCCGAGGAGGGAATCAGCCCCAGCATTTT
TRBV11-2	TRBJ2-2	NA	NA	CASSLRFEDTGELFF	TGTGCCAGCAGCCTTAGATTCGAGGACACCGGGGAGCTGTTTTTT
TRBV10-2	TRBJ1-1	TRBD1	NA	CASAGTAFGNTEAFF	TGCGCCAGCGCTGGGACAGCCTTTGGAAACACTGAAGCTTTCTTT
TRBV7-8	TRBJ1-5	TRBD1	NA	CASSKDRALNQPQHF	TGTGCCAGCAGCAAGGACAGGGCTCTCAATCAGCCCCAGCATTTT
TRBV7-2	TRBJ2-5	NA	many	CASSLGSRQETQYF	TGTGCCAGCAGCTTAGGAAGCAGGCAAGAGACCCAGTACTTC
TRBV19	TRBJ1-1	NA	NA	CASSKQNTEAFF	TGTGCCAGTAGTAAACAGAACACTGAAGCTTTCTTT
TRBV4-3	TRBJ1-2	TRBD1	NA	CASSLNSQGNYGYTF	TGCGCCAGCAGCCTCAACTCACAGGGGAACTATGGCTACACCTTC
TRBV5-1	TRBJ2-2	TRBD1	NA	CASRTGTGNTGELFF	TGCGCCAGCAGAACGGGGACAGGGAACACCGGGGAGCTGTTTTTT
TRBV5-6	TRBJ2-7	NA	NA	CASNPWGNEQYF	TGTGCCAGCAACCCTTGGGGGAACGAGCAGTACTTC
TRBV10-3	TRBJ1-1	NA	NA	CAISESVGGEAFF	TGTGCCATCAGTGAGTCGGTGGGGGGTGAAGCTTTCTTT
TRBV6-1	TRBJ1-4	NA	NA	CASCDPDGFEKLFF	TGTGCCAGCTGTGATCCGGACGGATTTGAAAAACTGTTTTTT
TRBV6-5	TRBJ1-6	TRBD1	NA	CARSYSPVQGTMPLHF	TGTGCCAGAAGTTACTCGCCGGTACAGGGGACGATGCCCCTCCACTTT
TRBV7-2	TRBJ1-2	NA	few	CASSLTGTNYGYTF	TGTGCCAGCAGCTTAACAGGGACCAACTATGGCTACACCTTC
TRBV7-2	TRBJ2-1	TRBD2	NA	CASSLGGGARFF	TGTGCCAGCAGCTTGGGCGGGGGGGCTCGGTTCTTC
TRBV6-1	TRBJ2-3	TRBD1	few	CASSVQGGVDTQYF	TGTGCCAGCAGTGTACAGGGGGGAGTAGATACGCAGTATTTT
TRBV11-3	TRBJ2-6	TRBD1	NA	CASSSRDRLSSGANVLTF	TGTGCCAGCAGCTCCCGGGACAGGCTTTCCTCTGGGGCCAACGTCCTGACTTTC
TRBV19	TRBJ2-7	NA	NA	CACGQPPYEQYF	TGTGCTTGTGGACAGCCGCCCTACGAGCAGTACTTC
TRBV20-1	TRBJ2-3	TRBD2	NA	CSARGLLAGVYEGQYF	TGCAGTGCTAGAGGGCTACTAGCGGGGGTCTACGAAGGGCAGTATTTT
TRBV5-4	TRBJ1-1	NA	NA	CASSFDGPENTEAFF	TGTGCCAGCAGCTTCGATGGGCCAGAGAACACTGAAGCTTTCTTT
TRBV10-3	TRBJ2-1	TRBD2	few	CAISESVAGSYNEQFF	TGTGCCATCAGTGAGTCTGTAGCGGGTTCCTACAATGAGCAGTTCTTC
TRBV7-9	TRBJ2-3	NA	once	CASSLARTADTQYF	TGTGCCAGCAGCTTAGCCAGGACAGCAGATACGCAGTATTTT
TRBV7-5	TRBJ1-5	NA	NA	CISVPEASPCNQPQHF	NA
TRBV20-1	TRBJ1-4	TRBD1	NA	CSARRTGLFEKLFF	TGCAGTGCTAGAAGGACAGGGTTATTTGAAAAACTGTTTTTT
TRBV5-1	TRBJ1-2	NA	NA	CASSLRGPNEDGYTF	TGCGCCAGCAGCTTAAGGGGTCCCAACGAAGATGGCTACACCTTC
TRBV7-8	TRBJ2-5	TRBD2	few	CASSLGLEGGETQYF	TGTGCCAGCAGCTTAGGGTTGGAGGGAGGGGAGACCCAGTACTTC
TRBV20-1	TRBJ2-7	NA	NA	CSARWGDSYEQYF	TGCAGTGCTAGATGGGGGGACTCCTACGAGCAGTACTTC
TRBV7-8	TRBJ1-1	NA	few	CASSLQGSVTEAFF	TGTGCCAGCAGCTTACAAGGCTCGGTGACTGAAGCTTTCTTT
TRBV6-5	TRBJ2-7	NA	NA	CASSRSLSYEQYF	TGTGCCAGCAGTCGAAGTCTCTCCTACGAGCAGTACTTC
TRBV20-1	TRBJ2-7	TRBD1	many	CSAREGQGAYEQYF	TGCAGTGCTAGAGAGGGGCAGGGGGCCTACGAGCAGTACTTC